The 27 T cell receptor beta chains in this list originate from one sample, sequenced in a study of shared clonotypes between healthy human individuals. Profiled with immunoSEQ multiplex PCR; TCRdb holds only in-frame clones, not every one. Here the sample spans 550,000 to 600,000 clones, around 81% being singletons. Sequencing was carried out using PBMCs. The receptor set was obtained from a woman in her forties in good health. Some clones in this sample may be carry-over from other donors' samples.

V usage is TRBV28 and J usage is TRBJ2-4; 8 bases match TRBD1. Germline V gene lookup returns CDR1 MDHEN and CDR2 SYDVKM. Trimming at V came to 2 bases and at J to 6 bases, leaving 3 bases not matched to a gene. The CDR3 totals 14 residues. Written as DNA, the CDR3 is TGTGCCAGCAGTTTAGTAGGACAGGGAAACATTCAGTACTTC. Translated, it gives CASSLVGQGNIQYF.

The gene calls are TRBV6-6 and TRBJ1-5; D not certain. V shed 2 bases and J shed 3 bases, with 8 bases lying between them. The CDR3 is 14 amino acids. The germline CDR1 and CDR2 sequences are MNHNY and SVGAGI (reference sequence). CDR3 DNA sequence: TGTGCCAGCAGTTACAGCGGTAACAATCAGCCCCAGCATTTT. This sequence encodes CASSYSGNNQPQHF.

CDR3 bases: TGTGCCAGCACCCTGGGTCCAGACAGGGGAGTAGATGGCTACACCTTC. It encodes CASTLGPDRGVDGYTF. The J gene is TRBJ1-2, the V gene TRBV11-2; 8 bases agree with TRBD1. The CDR3 has 16 residues. Germline V gene sequence: CDR1 SGHAT, CDR2 FQNNGV. The V segment lost 7 bases and the J segment 6 bases; nucleotides outside the gene matches: 16.

J is TRBJ2-5 and V is TRBV5-1; D may be TRBD2 (6 bases). CDR3 length: 15 amino acids. Germline V CDR1 and CDR2: SGHRS, YFSETQ. V was pared by 4 bases and J by 3 bases, with 16 bases between. The CDR3 DNA sequence: TGCGCCAGCAGCCCGCTGTCCGGGAGTAAAGAGACCCAGTACTTC. This gives the protein CASSPLSGSKETQYF.

The chain links TRBV27 to TRBJ1-3; D gene uncertain. The CDR3 runs to 13 residues. V shed 7 bases and J shed 8 bases, with 15 bases lying between them. Germline values: CDR1 MNHEY, CDR2 SMNVEV (reference sequence). Here the CDR3 reads CASTTLPRDTIYF. The CDR3 coding sequence is TGTGCCAGCACTACCCTCCCTCGAGACACCATATATTTT.

This clone turned up a few times. This rearrangement joins TRBV9 to TRBJ1-4; D unclear. Looked up from germline, CDR1 is SGDLS and CDR2 is YYNGEE. This CDR3 has 15 amino acids. V gave up 4 bases and J gave up 3 bases, with 13 bases separating them. The CDR3 coding sequence is TGTGCCAGCAGCCAACAGCCCGGAGCTAATGAAAAACTGTTTTTT. Protein sequence: CASSQQPGANEKLFF.

The V and J genes are TRBV7-9 and TRBJ2-7; TRBD1 matches 7 bases. Germline loops: CDR1 SEHNR, CDR2 FQNEAQ (reference sequence). V was pared by 5 bases and J by 4 bases, with 5 bases of the junction left unmatched. CDR3 length: 13 residues. The CDR3 region has the DNA TGTGCCAGCAGCCTAACGGGACAGTACGAGCAGTACTTC. Protein: CASSLTGQYEQYF.

This clone was observed a single time. This chain uses TRBV28 with TRBJ2-3; TRBD2 aligns across 10 bases. This CDR3 comprises 16 residues. In germline, CDR1 is MDHEN, CDR2 SYDVKM. After removal of 3 bases from V and 3 bases from J, the junction contained 6 bases not matched to a gene. The CDR3 region is CASSFPELAGTDTQYF. CDR3 DNA sequence: TGTGCCAGCAGTTTCCCGGAACTAGCGGGGACAGATACGCAGTATTTT.

The rearrangement joins TRBV7-9 to TRBJ1-4, with D perhaps TRBD1 (6 bases). The germline V gene encodes CDR1 SEHNR and CDR2 FQNEAQ (reference sequence). The V end was cut by 1 base, the J end by 7 bases, with 13 bases between. The CDR3 has 15 residues. CDR3 loop: CASSLDRGPSEKLFF. In DNA form, the CDR3 reads TGTGCCAGCAGCTTAGATCGGGGGCCTAGTGAAAAACTGTTTTTT. The whole variable domain, filled in from reference TRBV7-9 and TRBJ1-4, reads DTGVSQNPRHKITKRGQNVTFRCDPISEHNRLYWYRQTLGQGPEFLTYFQNEAQLEKSRLLSDRFSAERPKGSFSTLEIQRTEQGDSAMYLCASSLDRGPSEKLFFGSGTQLSVL.

This rearrangement joins TRBV28 to TRBJ1-1; 8 bases match TRBD1. The CDR3 loop spans 15 amino acids. Trimming cost V 5 bases and J 3 bases; bases outside gene matches: 8. The germline V gene has CDR1 MDHEN and CDR2 SYDVKM. The CDR3 sequence is CASSRDRRLYTEAFF. For the CDR3, the DNA is TGTGCCAGCAGTCGGGACAGGAGACTTTACACTGAAGCTTTCTTT.

V is TRBV7-6 and J is TRBJ2-1; D assignment may be TRBD1 or TRBD2 (6 bases each). The V gene's germline CDR1 is SGHVS and CDR2 FNYEAQ. The CDR3 runs 15 residues. V was shortened by 5 bases and J by 0 bases, with 11 bases between the two germline ends. The CDR3 spells CASSPRGGSYNEQFF. The CDR3, as DNA: TGTGCCAGCAGCCCCAGGGGAGGCTCCTACAATGAGCAGTTCTTC.

This clone was picked up a small number of times. V is TRBV10-3 and J is TRBJ2-7, with TRBD1 identical over 12 bases. From germline, CDR1 is ENHRY and CDR2 SYGVKD. The CDR3 is made up of 16 amino acids. The V and J ends lost 4 bases and 1 base, in that order; junction bases with no gene match: 5. The CDR3 protein is CAISVPGQGASYEQYF. In DNA form, the CDR3 reads TGTGCCATCAGTGTCCCGGGACAGGGGGCATCCTACGAGCAGTACTTC.

This clone occurred once. In nucleotides, the CDR3 is TGTGCCAGCAGTTATCGAAGAGGCGGAACTGAAGCTTTCTTT. Translation gives CASSYRRGGTEAFF. J is TRBJ1-1 and V is TRBV6-5, with D hard to call. V was clipped by 3 bases and J by 5 bases, with 13 bases between them. In germline, CDR1 is MNHEY, CDR2 SVGAGI. CDR3 length: 14 amino acids.

The rearrangement joins TRBV5-1 to TRBJ2-7; D call uncertain. V gave up 0 bases and J gave up 4 bases, with 14 bases separating them. Germline assignment: CDR1 SGHRS and CDR2 YFSETQ. CDR3 length equals 15 residues. CDR3 amino acids: CASSLDPGAGYEQYF. The DNA of the CDR3 is TGCGCCAGCAGCTTGGATCCCGGCGCAGGATACGAGCAGTACTTC.

A word on this clone: This may stem from a read error, because a much larger clone lies one nucleotide away. The J gene is TRBJ2-5, the V gene TRBV11-2; D unclear. This CDR3 contains 11 residues. The V gene's germline CDR1 is SGHAT and CDR2 FQNNGV. The V end lost 5 bases, the J end lost 4 bases, and 5 bases lay between the germline ends. The CDR3 here is CASSIRETQYF. For the CDR3, the DNA is TGTGCCAGCAGCATAAGAGAGACCCAGTACTTC.

In its sample, this clone was seen a few times. The CDR3 loop reads CASSFSSGDQPQHF. CDR3 DNA: TGTGCCAGCAGTTTTTCGTCGGGGGATCAGCCCCAGCATTTT. The chain links TRBV2 to TRBJ1-5; D may be TRBD1 (5 bases). Germline V CDR1 and CDR2: SNHLY, FYNNEI. The germline V and J ends were trimmed by 5 bases and 5 bases, with 13 bases remaining between them. The CDR3 is made up of 14 amino acids.

V usage is TRBV27 and J usage is TRBJ2-1; D gene unclear. Trimming left V 8 bases short and J 1 base short, with 15 bases between. CDR1 and CDR2 (germline): MNHEY, SMNVEV (reference sequence). This CDR3 is built from 15 residues. DNA of the CDR3: TGTGCCAGCGTATCCATGGGCGGTTCCTACAATGAGCAGTTCTTC. Its translation is CASVSMGGSYNEQFF.

This clone was observed a few times. CDR3 region: CASAGGGSYNEQFF. DNA for the CDR3: TGTGCCAGTGCTGGCGGGGGCTCCTACAATGAGCAGTTCTTC. V gene TRBV19 combines with J gene TRBJ2-1; 7 positions match TRBD2. V was pared by 8 bases and J by 0 bases, with 4 bases of the junction left unmatched. CDR1 is LNHDA, CDR2 SQIVND, per germline (reference sequence). This CDR3 region has 14 residues. The entire variable domain, with the rest obtained from reference TRBV19 and TRBJ2-1, is as follows: DGGITQSPKYLFRKEGQNVTLSCEQNLNHDAMYWYRQDPGQGLRLIYYSQIVNDFQKGDIAEGYSVSREKKESFPLTVTSAQKNPTAFYLCASAGGGSYNEQFFGPGTRLTVL.

For this clone: At one end the junction does not follow the germline gene, possibly because of a read error. The sample carries other DNA sequences with the same CDR3. V usage is TRBV7-9 and J usage is TRBJ1-4, with a possible D match to TRBD1 (6 bases). CDR1 SEHNR and CDR2 FQNEAQ come from the germline V gene (reference sequence). The CDR3 totals 14 residues. CDR3 sequence reads: CASSTVGAPEKLFF. Written as DNA, the CDR3 is TGCGCCAGCAGCACCGTGGGGGCCCCTGAGAAACTGTTTTTT.

In this sample, this clone turned up once. The CDR3 spells CASSLGGTGGFEAFF. The CDR3 nucleotides read TGTGCCAGCAGCTTAGGCGGGACAGGGGGTTTTGAAGCTTTCTTT. V is TRBV13 and J is TRBJ1-1; 11 nucleotides match TRBD1. Germline CDR1 and CDR2: PRHDT and FYEKMQ (reference sequence). J was trimmed by 7 bases and V by 0 bases; bases with no gene match: 4. The CDR3 is 15 residues long.

This clone was detected once. This chain joins TRBV18 and TRBJ2-7; 9 nucleotides align to TRBD1. V shed 2 bases, J shed 3 bases, and the junction held 5 bases outside the gene matches. Germline CDR1 and CDR2: KGHSH and LQKENI. The CDR3 sequence is 15 residues long. The CDR3 region is CASSPDGTGIYEQYF. The CDR3 DNA follows: TGTGCCAGCTCACCAGATGGGACAGGGATCTACGAGCAGTACTTC.

The chain links TRBV27 to TRBJ2-7; D uncertain. The ends were cut back, 6 bases at V and 3 bases at J, with 15 bases in the middle. Germline V gene lookup returns CDR1 MNHEY and CDR2 SMNVEV (reference sequence). The CDR3 contains 14 residues. In DNA, the CDR3 is TGTGCCAGCAGACCCTTTTCTAGGAGCTACGAGCAGTACTTC. Protein product: CASRPFSRSYEQYF.

The rearrangement links TRBV7-6 to TRBJ2-1, with 8 bases that match TRBD2. V was pared by 1 base and J by 9 bases, with 5 bases of the junction left unmatched. Germline values: CDR1 SGHVS, CDR2 FNYEAQ. There are 14 residues in the CDR3. The CDR3 loop is CASSLDSSGREQFF. CDR3 sequence (DNA): TGTGCCAGCAGCTTAGATTCTAGCGGGCGTGAGCAGTTCTTC.

This chain's CDR3 is CATSRAFTTSGKDNEQFF. The CDR3 nucleotides are TGTGCCACCAGCAGAGCCTTTACTACTAGCGGAAAGGACAATGAGCAGTTCTTC. The chain carries TRBV15 and TRBJ2-1, with 8 positions matching TRBD2. Germline CDR1 LNHNV, CDR2 YYDKDF (reference sequence). The CDR3 extends over 18 amino acids. With V trimmed by 1 base and J by 5 bases, 13 bases remained unmatched.

The chain combines TRBV6-1 with TRBJ1-2, with D unclear. Trimming pared 6 bases from V and 7 bases from J, leaving 12 bases between. The CDR3 covers 12 residues. Germline CDR1 reads MNHNS; CDR2 reads SASEGT. CDR3 amino acids: CASSQALGGYTF. CDR3 in DNA: TGTGCCAGCAGCCAGGCTTTGGGTGGCTACACCTTC.

The chain combines TRBV5-6 with TRBJ2-7, with TRBD2 as a possible D gene (5 bases). Trimming cost V 4 bases and J 0 bases, with 8 bases left between them. CDR1 and CDR2 (germline): SGHDT, YYEEEE. The CDR3 is 13 amino acids. The CDR3 is CASSTRDSYEQYF. The CDR3 DNA is TGTGCCAGCAGCACCCGGGACTCCTACGAGCAGTACTTC. Supplemented by reference TRBV5-6 and TRBJ2-7, the full variable domain reads DAGVTQSPTHLIKTRGQQVTLRCSPKSGHDTVSWYQQALGQGPQFIFQYYEEEERQRGNFPDRFSGHQFPNYSSELNVNALLLGDSALYLCASSTRDSYEQYFGPGTRLTVT.

This clone was detected only once. The chain links TRBV4-1 to TRBJ1-5; 7 bases are a match to TRBD1. CDR1 is MGHRA and CDR2 is YSYEKL in the germline V gene. CDR3 length: 15 residues. V dropped 2 bases and J dropped 4; count of bases not matched to a gene: 5. CDR3 protein: CASSQWTGMNQPQHF. CDR3 DNA: TGCGCCAGCAGCCAATGGACAGGAATGAATCAGCCCCAGCATTTT.